This TCR beta chain was observed in a study of CXCR3-negative and CXCR3-positive naive CD8 T cells. The CDR3 has 14 residues. CDR1 and CDR2 (germline): SGHDN, FVKESK. The libraries of TRB cDNA were prepared using 5' RACE with UMI labels. TCRdb reanalyzed the 5' RACE reads, giving one entry per CDR3 protein sequence and no DNA. This table lists about 130,000 distinct CDR3 sequences. The specimen sequenced was naive CXCR3- CD8+ T cells from blood. Subset reported: CD45RO-CCR7+CD27+CD95- naive CD8+ T cells lacking CXCR3 (TNR3-). This TCR came from a human donor in good health. Some clones in this sample may be carry-over from other donors' samples. This chain links TRBV14 with TRBJ2-5. This CDR3 is CASSQEGTRETQYF.